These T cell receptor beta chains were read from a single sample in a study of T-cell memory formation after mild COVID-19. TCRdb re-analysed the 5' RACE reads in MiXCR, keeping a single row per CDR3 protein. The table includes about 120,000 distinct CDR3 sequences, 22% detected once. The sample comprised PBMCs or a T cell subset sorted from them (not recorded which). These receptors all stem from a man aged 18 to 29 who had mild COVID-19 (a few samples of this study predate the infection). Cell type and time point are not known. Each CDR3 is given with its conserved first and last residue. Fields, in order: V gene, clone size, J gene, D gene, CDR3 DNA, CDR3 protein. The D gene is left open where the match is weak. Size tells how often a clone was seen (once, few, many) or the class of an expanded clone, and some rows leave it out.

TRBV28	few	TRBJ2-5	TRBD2	TGTGCCAGCAGTTTGGTGACCGCGGGGGGGGAGACCCAGTACTTC	CASSLVTAGGETQYF
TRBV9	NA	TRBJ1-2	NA	TGTGCCAGCAGCGCCAACTATGGCTACACCTTC	CASSANYGYTF
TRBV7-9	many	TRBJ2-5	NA	TGTGCCAGCAGCTCCTTGGGTTGGGAGACCCAGTACTTC	CASSSLGWETQYF
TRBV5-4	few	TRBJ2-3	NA	TGTGCCAGCAGCTTGGAGGCTAGTTACCTCACAGATACGCAGTATTTT	CASSLEASYLTDTQYF
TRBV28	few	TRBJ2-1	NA	TGTGCCAGCAGTTTGGAGGGGGTGTCAGGGGCCTACAATGAGCAGTTCTTC	CASSLEGVSGAYNEQFF
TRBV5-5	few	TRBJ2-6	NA	TGTGCCAGCAGCTGGGGCAGGGAATTTTCTTGGGCCAACGTCCTGACTTTC	CASSWGREFSWANVLTF
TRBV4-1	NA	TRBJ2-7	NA	TGCGCCAGCAGCCAAGATCCGGTGGGCGGAGAGCAGTACTTC	CASSQDPVGGEQYF
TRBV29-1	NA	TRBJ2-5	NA	TGCAGCGTTGAAGGACGGGGCCGGGAGACCCAGTACTTC	CSVEGRGRETQYF
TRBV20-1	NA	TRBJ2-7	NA	TGCAGTGCTAATTACAGGGAATCCTACGAGCAGTACTTC	CSANYRESYEQYF
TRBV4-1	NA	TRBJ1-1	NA	TGCGCCAGCAGCCAAGAAGTTATACGGGAGGAAGCTTTCTTT	CASSQEVIREEAFF
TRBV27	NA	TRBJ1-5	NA	TGTGCCAGCAGTTGGGGGTTGGATCAGCCCCAGCATTTT	CASSWGLDQPQHF
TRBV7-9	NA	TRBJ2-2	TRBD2	TGTGCCAGCAGCTCACTAGCGGGGGCCGTAAACACCGGGGAGCTGTTTTTT	CASSSLAGAVNTGELFF
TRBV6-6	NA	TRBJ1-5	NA	TGTGCCAGCAGTTACCTTGGGGGTAATCAGCCCCAGCATTTT	CASSYLGGNQPQHF
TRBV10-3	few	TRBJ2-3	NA	TGTGCCATCAAGGGGCCTGGAGCAGATACGCAGTATTTT	CAIKGPGADTQYF
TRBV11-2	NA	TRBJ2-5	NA	TGTGCCAGCAGCTTAGATCTGGAGGGGGGGCAAGAGACCCAGTACTTC	CASSLDLEGGQETQYF
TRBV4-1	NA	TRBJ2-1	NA	TGCGCCAGCAGCCAGATTAATGAGCAGTTCTTC	CASSQINEQFF
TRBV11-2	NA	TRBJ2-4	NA	TGTGCCAGCAGCCCTCCCACGGGAAATCGGGGCGGAAACATTCAGTACTTC	CASSPPTGNRGGNIQYF
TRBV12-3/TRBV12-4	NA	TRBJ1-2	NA	TGTGCCAGCAGCCCTTCGCTCGAAAACCTAAACTATGGCTACACCTTC	CASSPSLENLNYGYTF